This T cell receptor (beta chain) was sequenced during a study of blood T cells in healthy people across ages. This CDR3 has 14 residues. CDR1 is SNHLY and CDR2 is FYNNEI in the germline V gene. The V gene lost 6 bases and the J gene lost 4 bases, with 14 bases spanning the gap. Next came a second PCR, run for 7 to 11 cycles, which used a sample-barcoded 5' primer along with a J-beta primer mix. A tag from a template-switch adaptor with 12 random nucleotides marked each cDNA molecule. The study obtained at least 3 million CDR3-containing paired-end reads from every sample. TCRdb ran MiXCR on the 5' RACE reads and lists one entry per CDR3 protein. The repertoire holds hundreds of thousands of distinct CDR3 sequences, with about 53% as singletons.

The source is a man at least 80 years old in good health. The rearrangement uses TRBV2 and TRBJ2-3; D gene uncertain. Sequencing used blood. The DNA of the CDR3 is TGTGCCAGCAGGACGGTGGGCAATGCAGATACGCAGTATTTT. Translating gives CASRTVGNADTQYF.